The next 30 T cell receptor beta chains were all read from a single sample in a study of identical twins. TCRdb reprocessed the 5' RACE reads via MiXCR and lists one record per CDR3 protein. The sample shows hundreds of thousands of distinct CDR3 sequences, 20% to 25% of them seen only once. These same data were also listed under a study on T cells expressing NK-cell markers.

The sample comprised CD4+ T cells sorted from blood. The origin of the receptors is a woman younger than 35 in good health.

The V and J genes are TRBV11-2 and TRBJ2-3; TRBD2 aligns across 7 bases. V lost 4 bases and J lost 4; bases outside the gene matches: 11. Germline loops: CDR1 SGHAT, CDR2 FQNNGV. This CDR3 has 16 amino acids. CDR3: CASSYTTGTMPDTQYF. CDR3 bases: TGTGCCAGCAGCTACACGACCGGGACTATGCCAGATACGCAGTATTTT. Full variable domain (missing parts from reference TRBV11-2 and TRBJ2-3): EAGVAQSPRYKIIEKRQSVAFWCNPISGHATLYWYQQILGQGPKLLIQFQNNGVVDDSQLPKDRFSAERLKGVDSTLKIQPAKLEDSAVYLCASSYTTGTMPDTQYFGPGTRLTVL.

This chain uses TRBV7-9 with TRBJ2-1, with D possibly being TRBD1 or TRBD2 (5 bases each). Between the trimmed V and J ends, which lost 8 bases and 12 bases, there was a span of 17 bases. Looked up from germline, CDR1 is SEHNR and CDR2 is FQNEAQ (reference sequence). The CDR3 extends over 12 amino acids. CDR3 residues: CASGWETTGQFF. The CDR3 DNA is TGTGCCAGCGGGTGGGAGACTACAGGGCAGTTCTTC. The complete variable domain, with remaining parts taken from reference TRBV7-9 and TRBJ2-1, reads DTGVSQNPRHKITKRGQNVTFRCDPISEHNRLYWYRQTLGQGPEFLTYFQNEAQLEKSRLLSDRFSAERPKGSFSTLEIQRTEQGDSAMYLCASGWETTGQFFGPGTRLTVL.

V gene TRBV13 combines with J gene TRBJ2-2, with TRBD2 matching 10 bases. Trimming took 5 bases from V and 7 from J; bases not matched to a gene: 7. The CDR3 length is 15 residues. CDR1 is PRHDT and CDR2 is FYEKMQ in the germline V gene (reference sequence). The DNA of the CDR3 is TGTGCCAGCAGCCCCCCTAGCGGGAGTAGCGGGGAGCTGTTTTTT. It is translated as CASSPPSGSSGELFF.

V is TRBV5-6 and J is TRBJ2-1; D is possibly TRBD1 (5 bases). The ends were cut back, 0 bases at V and 5 bases at J, with 9 bases in the middle. The germline gives CDR1 SGHDT, CDR2 YYEEEE. This CDR3 contains 14 residues. The CDR3 protein is CASSLGTWHNEQFF. CDR3 in DNA: TGTGCCAGCAGCTTGGGGACATGGCACAATGAGCAGTTCTTC.

This clonotype was seen more than once but under ten times. The chain recombines TRBV7-2 with TRBJ2-3; 11 bases line up with TRBD2. Trimming removed 1 base from V and 11 bases from J; junction bases left unmatched: 8. Germline V gene lookup returns CDR1 SGHTA and CDR2 FQGNSA. This CDR3 contains 15 residues. The CDR3 loop reads CASSLGTSGSGEQYF. The CDR3 nucleotides read TGTGCCAGCAGCTTAGGGACTAGCGGGTCTGGGGAGCAGTATTTT.

The chain is built from TRBV7-6 and TRBJ2-7, with TRBD1 matching over 9 bases. This CDR3 spans 19 amino acids. Germline CDR1 SGHVS, CDR2 FNYEAQ. V gave up 0 bases and J gave up 2 bases; unmatched junction bases: 14. The CDR3 loop reads CASSLAPDRGQGTTYEQYF. As DNA, the CDR3 is TGTGCCAGCAGCTTAGCACCGGACCGAGGACAGGGGACAACCTACGAGCAGTACTTC. Combining the CDR3 with reference TRBV7-6 and TRBJ2-7 gives the whole variable domain GAGVSQSPRYKVTKRGQDVALRCDPISGHVSLYWYRQALGQGPEFLTYFNYEAQQDKSGLPNDRFSAERPEGSISTLTIQRTEQRDSAMYRCASSLAPDRGQGTTYEQYFGPGTRLTVT.

This CDR3 reads CASSTDSGGNYGYTF. The CDR3 nucleotides read TGTGCCAGCAGTACTGACAGCGGAGGAAACTATGGCTACACCTTC. This chain uses TRBV12-3 or TRBV12-4 with TRBJ1-2; D perhaps matches TRBD1 (5 bases). Trimming took off 5 bases at V and 2 bases at J, with 15 bases between the two ends. CDR3 length: 15 residues.

This clonotype was observed a few times. This chain links TRBV2 with TRBJ2-5; TRBD1 matches at 10 bases. The V segment lost 3 bases and the J segment 5 bases; nucleotides outside the gene matches: 3. CDR3 length: 14 amino acids. Germline CDR1 and CDR2: SNHLY and FYNNEI. This chain's CDR3 is CASSEGTGAETQYF. The DNA of the CDR3 is TGTGCCAGCAGTGAGGGGACAGGGGCCGAGACCCAGTACTTC.

This chain links TRBV7-2 with TRBJ1-1; D uncertain. Trimming removed 3 bases from V and 8 bases from J, with 7 bases in between. The CDR3 totals 11 residues. The germline gives CDR1 SGHTA, CDR2 FQGNSA. The chain's CDR3 is CASSFLAEAFF. Here the CDR3 DNA reads TGTGCCAGCAGCTTCCTCGCCGAAGCTTTCTTT.

The rearrangement joins TRBV20-1 to TRBJ2-7; 9 bases line up with TRBD1. The germline gives CDR1 DFQATT, CDR2 SNEGSKA (reference sequence). J gave up 4 bases and V 3 bases, and 13 bases lay outside the gene matches. The CDR3 consists of 16 residues. CDR3 protein: CSASSPGTGMGYEQYF. The CDR3 DNA reads TGCAGTGCTAGCTCCCCCGGGACAGGGATGGGGTACGAGCAGTACTTC.

As for this clonotype: One junction end disagrees with the germline gene, perhaps due to a read error. The rearrangement links TRBV20-1 to TRBJ2-1; a weak D match, TRBD1 (5 bases). Germline V gives CDR1 DFQATT, CDR2 SNEGSKA (reference sequence). The CDR3 consists of 12 residues. For the CDR3, the DNA is TGCAGTGCTAGGGGGCGCTACAGTGAGCAGTTCTTC. Amino acids: CSARGRYSEQFF.

The rearrangement joins TRBV20-1 to TRBJ2-5; 11 nucleotides match TRBD2. V dropped 3 bases and J dropped 4; count of bases not matched to a gene: 7. CDR3 length: 15 residues. Germline V gene sequence: CDR1 DFQATT, CDR2 SNEGSKA (reference sequence). Here the CDR3 reads CSARVVLAGGETQYF. For the CDR3, the DNA is TGCAGTGCTAGGGTAGTGCTAGCGGGGGGAGAGACCCAGTACTTC.

This clonotype was seen more than once but under ten times. V is TRBV15 and J is TRBJ2-5; tentatively, D is TRBD1 (5 bases). The CDR3 has 14 residues. Germline V gene lookup returns CDR1 LNHNV and CDR2 YYDKDF (reference sequence). V was trimmed by 1 base and J by 7 bases, leaving 13 bases between them. The CDR3 loop is CATSRGGHTRTQYF. Here the CDR3 DNA reads TGTGCCACCAGCAGAGGTGGACACACAAGGACCCAGTACTTC.

The V and J genes are TRBV6-1 and TRBJ2-1; 8 bases align to TRBD2. CDR1 is MNHNS, CDR2 SASEGT, per germline. The CDR3 totals 16 residues. The V gene end was trimmed by 2 bases and the J gene end by 6 bases; junction bases not matched to a gene: 9. The CDR3 region is CASSEYFGGGSNEQFF. The CDR3 region has the DNA TGTGCCAGCAGTGAATATTTCGGGGGGGGGTCCAATGAGCAGTTCTTC.

The table lists this clonotype with many counts. The rearrangement uses TRBV20-1 and TRBJ1-1; 8 nucleotides agree with TRBD1. This CDR3 has 14 residues. Germline-derived CDR1 and CDR2 are DFQATT and SNEGSKA (reference sequence). V was pared by 3 bases and J by 6 bases, with 9 bases of the junction left unmatched. CDR3 DNA sequence: TGCAGTGCTAGCCAACGCTCAGGGGGCTCTGAAGCTTTCTTT. Amino acid sequence: CSASQRSGGSEAFF.

The CDR3 nucleotides are TGTGCCAGCAGCTTAAGGGGGGACGACTGGAATGAGCAGTTCTTC. It translates to CASSLRGDDWNEQFF. The chain joins TRBV7-2 to TRBJ2-1; D possibly matches TRBD1 or TRBD2 (6 bases each). The CDR3 has 15 residues. Trimming took off 2 bases at V and 7 bases at J, with 15 bases between the two ends. Germline CDR1 SGHTA, CDR2 FQGNSA.

This sequence joins TRBV3-1 and TRBJ2-1; 8 nucleotides align to TRBD2. The CDR3 has 15 amino acids. The trim removed 1 base at V and 10 bases at J, leaving 9 bases unmatched. Germline CDR1 LGHDT, CDR2 YNNKEL (reference sequence). The CDR3 DNA is TGTGCCAGCAGCCAAGCCCCAGGACTAGCCGGCGAGCAGTTCTTC. Translation: CASSQAPGLAGEQFF.

This clonotype turned up a few times. This chain connects TRBV14 to TRBJ2-2; TRBD1 matches at 7 bases. After removal of 2 bases from V and 3 bases from J, the junction contained 6 bases not matched to a gene. Germline assignment: CDR1 SGHDN and CDR2 FVKESK. The length of the CDR3 is 16 residues. CDR3 residues: CASSQRQGRDTGELFF. The CDR3 DNA reads TGTGCCAGCAGCCAAAGACAGGGCCGAGACACCGGGGAGCTGTTTTTT.

The chain uses TRBV15 and TRBJ2-3; no reliable D call. Trimming shortened V by 2 bases and J by 4 bases, and 16 bases separated the two germline ends. The CDR3 runs to 16 residues. Germline V lookup: CDR1 LNHNV, CDR2 YYDKDF (reference sequence). CDR3 protein: CATSRTLTSTADTQYF. In nucleotides, the CDR3 is TGTGCCACCAGCAGAACCCTGACGAGCACCGCAGATACGCAGTATTTT.

The chain employs TRBV6-2 or TRBV6-3 and TRBJ1-1; 9 positions match TRBD1. The germline CDR1 and CDR2 sequences are MNHEY and SVGEGT. The CDR3 is 14 amino acids. V lost 4 bases to trimming and J lost 3 bases; unmatched junction nucleotides: 3. The CDR3 here is CASSLRTGDTEAFF. The CDR3 region has the DNA TGTGCCAGCAGTTTACGGACAGGGGACACTGAAGCTTTCTTT.

This clonotype turned up a few times. The rearrangement joins TRBV6-5 to TRBJ1-1; D not resolved. The CDR3 has 12 amino acids. V was clipped by 8 bases and J by 4 bases, with 11 bases between them. Germline V lookup: CDR1 MNHEY, CDR2 SVGAGI. The CDR3 reads CASYHTLTEAFF. The DNA of the CDR3 is TGTGCCAGCTATCATACCCTCACTGAAGCTTTCTTT.

This clonotype has just a few counts. The chain joins TRBV7-2 to TRBJ1-6; 10 nucleotides align to TRBD1. The germline V gene has CDR1 SGHTA and CDR2 FQGNSA. V was pared by 6 bases and J by 8 bases, with 7 bases of the junction left unmatched. The CDR3 spans 15 residues. The CDR3 DNA reads as TGTGCCAGCAGATCCGACGGGACAGGGGATTCACCCCTCCACTTT. Translation gives CASRSDGTGDSPLHF. The full variable domain, completed using reference TRBV7-2 and TRBJ1-6, is GAGVSQSPSNKVTEKGKDVELRCDPISGHTALYWYRQSLGQGLEFLIYFQGNSAPDKSGLPSDRFSAERTGGSVSTLTIQRTQQEDSAVYLCASRSDGTGDSPLHFGNGTRLTVT.

The V gene is TRBV28, the J gene TRBJ2-7, with TRBD2 as a possible D gene (6 bases). V gave up 3 bases and J gave up 0 bases, with 12 bases separating them. Germline CDR1 and CDR2: MDHEN and SYDVKM. This CDR3 region has 15 residues. As DNA, the CDR3 is TGTGCCAGCAGTTTCGGGAGTTTAAGCTCCTACGAGCAGTACTTC. Translated: CASSFGSLSSYEQYF.

This clonotype came up once. The rearrangement joins TRBV9 to TRBJ2-5; D may match TRBD1 or TRBD2 (6 bases each). CDR1 and CDR2 from the germline V gene are SGDLS and YYNGEE. Between the trimmed V and J ends, which lost 2 bases and 4 bases, there was a span of 18 bases. The CDR3 has 16 amino acids. CDR3 protein: CASSVSGARGGETQYF. Here the CDR3 DNA reads TGTGCCAGCAGCGTTTCGGGGGCCAGGGGAGGAGAGACCCAGTACTTC.

This clonotype has just a few counts. The V and J genes are TRBV7-9 and TRBJ2-1; D is perhaps TRBD2 (6 bases). The CDR3 is made up of 12 amino acids. Germline V CDR1 and CDR2: SEHNR, FQNEAQ (reference sequence). V lost 7 bases to trimming and J lost 7 bases, with 11 bases between them. CDR3 region: CASTLRGNEQFF. The CDR3 region has the DNA TGTGCCAGCACCCTACGGGGGAATGAGCAGTTCTTC. Combining the CDR3 with reference TRBV7-9 and TRBJ2-1 gives the whole variable domain DTGVSQNPRHKITKRGQNVTFRCDPISEHNRLYWYRQTLGQGPEFLTYFQNEAQLEKSRLLSDRFSAERPKGSFSTLEIQRTEQGDSAMYLCASTLRGNEQFFGPGTRLTVL.

This clonotype was detected a few times. Here the CDR3 reads CASMVREGAGELFF. The CDR3, as DNA: TGTGCCAGTATGGTCAGGGAAGGCGCCGGGGAGCTGTTTTTT. The chain recombines TRBV19 with TRBJ2-2; possible D gene TRBD1, 5 bases. The CDR3 spans 14 residues. The germline CDR1 and CDR2 sequences are LNHDA and SQIVND (reference sequence). V was cut by 7 bases and J by 6 bases, with 15 bases left in between. The full variable domain, completed using reference TRBV19 and TRBJ2-2, is DGGITQSPKYLFRKEGQNVTLSCEQNLNHDAMYWYRQDPGQGLRLIYYSQIVNDFQKGDIAEGYSVSREKKESFPLTVTSAQKNPTAFYLCASMVREGAGELFFGEGSRLTVL.

The J gene is TRBJ2-2, the V gene TRBV7-2; maybe TRBD1 (5 bases). This CDR3 contains 13 residues. V lost 5 bases and J 9 bases, leaving 13 bases between the germline ends. Germline CDR1 is SGHTA and CDR2 is FQGNSA. The CDR3 loop reads CASSEGVTRELFF. CDR3 bases: TGTGCCAGCAGCGAAGGGGTAACCCGGGAGCTGTTTTTT.

This chain uses TRBV7-3 with TRBJ1-1; D is ambiguous. Per germline, CDR1 SGHTA and CDR2 FQGTGA. Trimming removed 6 bases at V and 5 bases at J, with 16 bases between. The CDR3 spans 14 residues. CDR3 sequence (DNA): TGTGCCAGCAGTTCCCAGGCAATGTCTACTGAAGCTTTCTTT. Protein sequence: CASSSQAMSTEAFF. The whole variable domain, filled in from reference TRBV7-3 and TRBJ1-1, reads GAGVSQTPSNKVTEKGKYVELRCDPISGHTALYWYRQSLGQGPEFLIYFQGTGAADDSGLPNDRFFAVRPEGSVSTLKIQRTERGDSAVYLCASSSQAMSTEAFFGQGTRLTVV.

The V gene is TRBV9, the J gene TRBJ2-3, with TRBD2 identical over 8 bases. With 3 bases clipped from V and 4 bases from J, the junction kept 16 bases outside the gene matches. The germline CDR1 and CDR2 sequences are SGDLS and YYNGEE. CDR3 length: 18 amino acids. CDR3 amino acids: CASSETVNSGTKADTQYF. The CDR3 DNA reads TGTGCCAGCAGCGAGACAGTAAATAGCGGGACAAAGGCAGATACGCAGTATTTT.

This clonotype was detected only a few times. The V gene is TRBV3-1, the J gene TRBJ2-5, with a weak D call TRBD1 (6 bases). Germline loops: CDR1 LGHDT, CDR2 YNNKEL (reference sequence). V was shortened by 0 bases and J by 7 bases, with 9 bases between the two germline ends. The CDR3 is 13 amino acids. CDR3 region: CASSQEGARTQYF. The CDR3 bases are TGTGCCAGCAGCCAAGAGGGGGCGCGGACCCAGTACTTC.